The clone carrying this TCR beta chain was seen a few times. Its antigen is still unknown. Healthy donors had no documented immune events, such as infections, while sampled. This sample was taken from a study of identifying expanded T cells in peripheral blood. Generated by immunoSEQ multiplex PCR, the TCRdb table keeps only in-frame clones and is missing some. The sample includes more than 95,000 clones, more than 75% of them seen just once. V lost 4 bases and J lost 4, with 10 bases in between. Germline V CDR1 and CDR2: MNHEY, SVGAGI. The CDR3 loop spans 13 amino acids. General study results and limits: Approximately two-week clone count variance significantly increased as total template count grew. Over around two and four weeks, about 15 and 19 clones changed, versus more than 1 between replicates.

The chain links TRBV6-5 to TRBJ1-2; the D is unclear. The source is a person between 18 and 75 years old in good health. The material sequenced was blood. The CDR3 sequence: CASSWQASYGYTF. The CDR3 bases are TGTGCCAGCAGTTGGCAGGCGAGCTATGGCTACACCTTC.